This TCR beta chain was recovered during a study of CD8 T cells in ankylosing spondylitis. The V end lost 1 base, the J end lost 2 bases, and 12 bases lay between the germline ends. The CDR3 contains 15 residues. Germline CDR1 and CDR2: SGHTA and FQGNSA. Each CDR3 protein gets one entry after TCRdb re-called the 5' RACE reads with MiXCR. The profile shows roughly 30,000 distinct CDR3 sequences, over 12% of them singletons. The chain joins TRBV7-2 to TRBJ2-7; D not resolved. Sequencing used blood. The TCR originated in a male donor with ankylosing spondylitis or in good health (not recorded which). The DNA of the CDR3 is TGTGCCAGCAGCTTAGGGTCTGGGTCCCCCTACGAGCAGTACTTC. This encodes CASSLGSGSPYEQYF.